What follows are 30 T cell receptor beta chains derived from one specimen sequenced in a study of T-cell memory formation after mild COVID-19. TCRdb fed the 5' RACE reads into MiXCR, producing one record per CDR3 protein. The data show 350,000 to 500,000 distinct CDR3 sequences, about 22% seen once. Sequenced input: PBMCs or a T cell subset sorted from them (not recorded which). The receptor source for this set is an adult woman who had mild COVID-19 (a few samples of this study predate the infection). Cell type and time point are not known.

V usage is TRBV3-1 and J usage is TRBJ1-5; TRBD1 is a possible D gene (5 bases). The germline CDR1 and CDR2 sequences are LGHDT and YNNKEL (reference sequence). V dropped 1 base and J dropped 3 bases, with 7 bases sitting between them. The CDR3 runs 14 residues. CDR3 loop: CASSQGQINQPQHF. In DNA form, the CDR3 reads TGTGCCAGCAGCCAAGGACAGATCAATCAGCCCCAGCATTTT.

This chain links TRBV4-3 with TRBJ1-1, with no clear D. Germline CDR1 is LGHNA and CDR2 is YSLEER. Trimming took 0 bases from V and 7 from J, leaving 12 bases between them. The CDR3 contains 14 residues. CDR3 residues: CASSQDIFAVEAFF. The CDR3 DNA sequence: TGCGCCAGCAGCCAAGATATTTTCGCGGTTGAAGCTTTCTTT.

The chain carries TRBV6-4 and TRBJ2-3, with TRBD1 as a possible D gene (5 bases). The V gene lost 2 bases and the J gene lost 5 bases, with 11 bases spanning the gap. This CDR3 contains 14 residues. Germline V gives CDR1 MRHNA, CDR2 SNTAGT. The CDR3 spells CASSDQGRGDTQYF. The CDR3 region has the DNA TGTGCCAGCAGTGACCAGGGTAGGGGAGATACGCAGTATTTT.

The chain is built from TRBV2 and TRBJ2-1; perhaps TRBD2 as D (6 bases). The length of the CDR3 is 17 residues. The V end lost 0 bases, the J end lost 5 bases, and 17 bases lay between the germline ends. Germline CDR1 SNHLY, CDR2 FYNNEI. CDR3 DNA: TGTGCCAGCAGTGAAGCGCGAAGGACTGGGGAGGACAATGAGCAGTTCTTC. This codes for CASSEARRTGEDNEQFF.

This clonotype was recorded many times. V usage is TRBV6-5 and J usage is TRBJ1-3; no definite D call. CDR1 is MNHEY and CDR2 is SVGAGI in the germline V gene. CDR3 length: 13 amino acids. Trimming removed 5 bases from V and 2 bases from J, with 7 bases in between. The CDR3 sequence: CASSPGTGNTIYF. CDR3 sequence (DNA): TGTGCCAGCAGTCCGGGAACTGGAAACACCATATATTTT.

V and J are TRBV6-5 and TRBJ2-1; D is possibly TRBD1 (6 bases). The CDR3 runs 16 residues. The V gene's germline CDR1 is MNHEY and CDR2 SVGAGI. The V and J ends lost 3 bases and 0 bases respectively, with 12 bases between them. CDR3: CASSYDRSSSYNEQFF. The CDR3 DNA is TGTGCCAGCAGTTATGACAGGTCGAGCTCCTACAATGAGCAGTTCTTC.

V is TRBV19 and J is TRBJ1-2, with D perhaps TRBD1 (6 bases). The CDR3 runs to 16 residues. The V end was cut by 4 bases, the J end by 4 bases, with 19 bases between. Germline values: CDR1 LNHDA, CDR2 SQIVND (reference sequence). CDR3 protein: CASSKRTDGLVYGYTF. Written as DNA, the CDR3 is TGTGCCAGTAGTAAGAGGACAGATGGGCTGGTCTATGGCTACACCTTC.

This clonotype has ten or more counts. The J gene is TRBJ2-7, the V gene TRBV4-2; no definite D call. Trimming stripped 0 bases from V and 6 bases from J, with 15 bases between. Per germline, CDR1 LGHNA and CDR2 YNFKEQ. The CDR3 sequence is 15 residues long. The CDR3 region is CASSQDRSRPSEQYF. CDR3 DNA: TGTGCCAGCAGCCAAGACAGATCCCGACCCTCCGAGCAGTACTTC.

The V gene is TRBV20-1, the J gene TRBJ2-7, with D maybe TRBD2 (5 bases). This CDR3 has 13 amino acids. Trimming took off 1 base at V and 4 bases at J, with 11 bases between the two ends. Germline CDR1 reads DFQATT; CDR2 reads SNEGSKA (reference sequence). CDR3 bases: TGCAGTGCTAGAGTCCCGGGAAGGTACGAGCAGTACTTC. Its protein product is CSARVPGRYEQYF.

V usage is TRBV5-5 and J usage is TRBJ1-1, with 7 positions matching TRBD1. J gave up 5 bases and V 1 base, and 5 bases lay outside the gene matches. Per the germline V gene, CDR1 is SGHKS and CDR2 is YYEKEE (reference sequence). The CDR3 extends over 14 amino acids. CDR3 in amino acids: CASSLQGVRTEAFF. The CDR3 region has the DNA TGTGCCAGCAGCTTGCAGGGGGTAAGGACTGAAGCTTTCTTT.

This clonotype occurred a few times. The gene calls are TRBV4-2 and TRBJ2-3; D tentatively fits TRBD1 or TRBD2 (6 bases each). The V end lost 2 bases, the J end lost 4 bases, and 13 bases lay between the germline ends. The germline CDR1 and CDR2 sequences are LGHNA and YNFKEQ. CDR3 size: 15 residues. Here the CDR3 DNA reads TGTGCCAGCAGCCAACTGAACGGGGGCCCAGATACGCAGTATTTT. Translated: CASSQLNGGPDTQYF.

The sample holds a few counts of this clonotype. V usage is TRBV7-2 and J usage is TRBJ1-1, with TRBD1 identical over 8 bases. The CDR3 has 14 amino acids. The trim removed 3 bases at V and 4 bases at J, leaving 4 bases unmatched. The germline V gene has CDR1 SGHTA and CDR2 FQGNSA. The CDR3 nucleotides read TGTGCCAGCAGCTTCGACAGGGGTGGCACTGAAGCTTTCTTT. Translated: CASSFDRGGTEAFF.

The genes are TRBV24-1 and TRBJ2-3; D is unclear. CDR1 and CDR2 from the germline V gene are KGHDR and SFDVKD. The CDR3 has 16 residues. The ends were cut back, 1 base at V and 2 bases at J, with 12 bases in the middle. The CDR3 loop is CATSDFSETFTDTQYF. Written as DNA, the CDR3 is TGTGCCACCAGTGATTTTAGTGAGACCTTCACAGATACGCAGTATTTT.

The chain joins TRBV5-4 to TRBJ1-6; 7 positions match TRBD1. CDR3 size: 14 residues. With 2 bases clipped from V and 10 bases from J, the junction kept 6 bases outside the gene matches. Germline V gene lookup returns CDR1 SGHNT and CDR2 YYREEE (reference sequence). Here the CDR3 reads CASSFSRDSSPLHF. CDR3 sequence (DNA): TGTGCCAGCAGCTTTAGTCGGGACAGCTCACCCCTCCACTTT.

The chain recombines TRBV4-1 with TRBJ1-5, with D perhaps TRBD1 (5 bases). The length of the CDR3 is 20 residues. CDR1 is MGHRA, CDR2 YSYEKL, per germline. Trimming cost V 3 bases and J 4 bases, with 28 bases left between them. The DNA for the CDR3 is TGCGCCAGCAGCCATTTTTTCGGATTTGTAGGGGTGGCTGAAAATCAGCCCCAGCATTTT. Translation: CASSHFFGFVGVAENQPQHF.

The CDR3 sequence: CASLRRGDTQYF. In DNA form, the CDR3 reads TGTGCCAGCCTCCGGCGGGGGGATACGCAGTATTTT. V is TRBV2 and J is TRBJ2-3; 7 bases line up with TRBD2. V shed 8 bases, J shed 6 bases, and the junction held 5 bases outside the gene matches. Germline CDR1 SNHLY, CDR2 FYNNEI. CDR3 size: 12 residues.

In regard to this clonotype: The germline gene is not matched at one end of the junction; a read error may be the cause. This chain links TRBV12-3 or TRBV12-4 with TRBJ1-3, with 10 bases that match TRBD1. This CDR3 comprises 16 residues. This CDR3 reads CASSFYGPGTGAAVTF. CDR3 sequence (DNA): TGTGCCAGCAGTTTTTATGGGCCCGGGACAGGGGCCGCCGTCACCTTT.

This clonotype has a count of ten or more. The J gene is TRBJ2-7, the V gene TRBV5-6; 9 positions agree with TRBD1. Looked up from germline, CDR1 is SGHDT and CDR2 is YYEEEE. V was clipped by 2 bases and J by 5 bases; unmatched bases: 5. The CDR3 loop spans 14 amino acids. The CDR3 DNA is TGTGCCAGCAGCTTAACGGGACAGGGCAACGAGCAGTACTTC. Translating it yields CASSLTGQGNEQYF.

The J gene is TRBJ2-7, the V gene TRBV7-9; 8 bases line up with TRBD1. The J segment lost 0 bases and the V segment lost 5 bases, leaving 9 bases of the junction unmatched. The CDR3 is 16 residues long. Germline V CDR1 and CDR2: SEHNR, FQNEAQ (reference sequence). As DNA, the CDR3 is TGTGCCAGCAGCCCTCCGACAGGGGTCTTCTCCTACGAGCAGTACTTC. This gives the protein CASSPPTGVFSYEQYF. The full variable domain, in which reference TRBV7-9 and TRBJ2-7 provide the parts outside the CDR3, is DTGVSQNPRHKITKRGQNVTFRCDPISEHNRLYWYRQTLGQGPEFLTYFQNEAQLEKSRLLSDRFSAERPKGSFSTLEIQRTEQGDSAMYLCASSPPTGVFSYEQYFGPGTRLTVT.

The chain's CDR3 is CASRSLSGSRDEQFF. The CDR3 region has the DNA TGTGCCAGCAGATCCTTAAGCGGGAGTAGGGATGAGCAGTTCTTC. V gene TRBV6-5 combines with J gene TRBJ2-1, with 8 bases identical to TRBD2. The length of the CDR3 is 15 residues. Germline assignment: CDR1 MNHEY and CDR2 SVGAGI. J was trimmed by 8 bases and V by 6 bases; bases with no gene match: 12.

In this sample, this clonotype turned up a few times. J is TRBJ2-7 and V is TRBV20-1; D is tentatively TRBD1 or TRBD2 (5 bases each). V was cut by 6 bases and J by 0 bases, with 15 bases left in between. Per the germline V gene, CDR1 is DFQATT and CDR2 is SNEGSKA (reference sequence). The CDR3 spans 14 residues. The CDR3 DNA reads as TGCAGTGCCACAACCGGGGCCCGCTCCTACGAGCAGTACTTC. Protein product: CSATTGARSYEQYF.

In this sample, this clonotype turned up many times. The V gene is TRBV7-2, the J gene TRBJ2-7; D is uncertain. V was cut by 4 bases and J by 3 bases, with 16 bases left in between. The CDR3 is 15 residues long. Germline CDR1 and CDR2: SGHTA and FQGNSA. This CDR3 reads CASSSPLPLGYEQYF. CDR3 nucleotide sequence: TGTGCCAGCAGCTCCCCCCTCCCCCTCGGCTACGAGCAGTACTTC.

This sequence joins TRBV7-2 and TRBJ1-4; perhaps TRBD1 as D (6 bases). This CDR3 is built from 14 residues. Deletions cut 8 bases from V and 8 bases from J, with 18 bases between. CDR1 and CDR2 from the germline V gene are SGHTA and FQGNSA. CDR3 loop: CASYPGGANEKLFF. For the CDR3, the DNA is TGTGCCAGCTACCCTGGGGGCGCGAACGAAAAACTGTTTTTT.

This rearrangement joins TRBV5-1 to TRBJ2-1; D perhaps matches TRBD1 (6 bases). V lost 2 bases and J 7 bases, leaving 10 bases between the germline ends. This CDR3 spans 13 amino acids. The germline V gene has CDR1 SGHRS and CDR2 YFSETQ. CDR3 nucleotides: TGCGCCAGCAGCTTTCTCACAGGGAATGAGCAGTTCTTC. It encodes CASSFLTGNEQFF.

The rearrangement uses TRBV15 and TRBJ1-5; 10 bases line up with TRBD1. Germline V lookup: CDR1 LNHNV, CDR2 YYDKDF (reference sequence). V was clipped by 3 bases and J by 1 base; unmatched bases: 6. The CDR3 has 17 residues. CDR3 residues: CATSRTGGVRSNQPQHF. CDR3 in DNA: TGTGCCACCAGCAGGACAGGGGGCGTGAGGAGCAATCAGCCCCAGCATTTT. The full variable domain, its missing parts supplied by reference TRBV15 and TRBJ1-5, is DAMVIQNPRYQVTQFGKPVTLSCSQTLNHNVMYWYQQKSSQAPKLLFHYYDKDFNNEADTPDNFQSRRPNTSFCFLDIRSPGLGDTAMYLCATSRTGGVRSNQPQHFGDGTRLSIL.

This sequence joins TRBV6-6 and TRBJ1-2; 10 bases are a match to TRBD1. The germline V gene encodes CDR1 MNHNY and CDR2 SVGAGI (reference sequence). This CDR3 contains 15 residues. V was pared by 5 bases and J by 8 bases, with 11 bases of the junction left unmatched. CDR3 bases: TGTGCCAGCAGTACGCCAACAGACAGGGGGCAGGGCTACACCTTC. The encoded protein is CASSTPTDRGQGYTF.

This clonotype has a handful of counts. J is TRBJ2-3 and V is TRBV5-1; 7 positions match TRBD1. Germline CDR1 reads SGHRS; CDR2 reads YFSETQ. The CDR3 has 15 amino acids. After removal of 2 bases from V and 5 bases from J, the junction contained 8 bases not matched to a gene. The DNA of the CDR3 is TGCGCCAGCAGCTTAGAGAAGGGGGCAATAGATACGCAGTATTTT. Its protein product is CASSLEKGAIDTQYF.

This clonotype was seen once. V is TRBV6-1 and J is TRBJ2-7, with D possibly being TRBD1 or TRBD2 (5 bases each). Trimming took 2 bases from V and 3 from J, leaving 14 bases between them. Germline CDR1 and CDR2: MNHNS and SASEGT. The CDR3 sequence is 15 residues long. CDR3 coding DNA: TGTGCCAGCAGTGAACCGGGGACGGCTAACTACGAGCAGTACTTC. This codes for CASSEPGTANYEQYF.

This chain uses TRBV6-1 with TRBJ2-2, with 13 bases aligning to TRBD2. This CDR3 spans 18 amino acids. The V gene end was trimmed by 4 bases and the J gene end by 4 bases; junction bases not matched to a gene: 9. Looked up from germline, CDR1 is MNHNS and CDR2 is SASEGT. The CDR3 coding sequence is TGTGCCAGCAGTGGGCCGGGAACTAGCGGGGGGGTCACCGGGGAGCTGTTTTTT. Translated: CASSGPGTSGGVTGELFF.

This clonotype was seen a few times. This rearrangement joins TRBV20-1 to TRBJ2-5; D is possibly TRBD2 (6 bases). V was clipped by 1 base and J by 5 bases, with 23 bases between them. Germline V gene lookup returns CDR1 DFQATT and CDR2 SNEGSKA (reference sequence). This CDR3 contains 17 residues. CDR3 sequence: CSARAGELGAGFETQYF. CDR3 in DNA: TGCAGTGCTAGAGCGGGGGAATTAGGGGCGGGGTTCGAGACCCAGTACTTC.